The sequence of this T cell receptor beta chain was determined in a study of T cells after yellow fever vaccination. Study findings and constraints: Contamination of FACS-sorted repertoires by abundant clonotypes from the bulk population could occur. Most primary-vaccination clones reappeared after the booster (approximately 96% CD4, approximately 88% CD8).

TCRdb re-derived calls from the 5' RACE reads in MiXCR, one entry per CDR3 protein. The table shows 100,000 to 150,000 distinct CDR3 sequences, with around 7.4% occurring only once. Germline CDR1 is SGHRS and CDR2 is YFSETQ. CDR3 length: 15 amino acids. V shed 4 bases, J shed 4 bases, and the junction held 4 bases outside the gene matches. As for this clonotype: The antigen is undetermined.

J is TRBJ2-2 and V is TRBV5-1; the match to TRBD1 covers 10 bases. Specimen: CD4+ T cells sorted from PBMCs, collected more than 8 days after the first yellow fever vaccination. The origin of this receptor is a man in his late teens or twenties who received the YFV17D yellow fever vaccine. The CDR3 reads CASSDRTGGTGELFF. The CDR3 DNA follows: TGCGCCAGCAGCGACCGGACAGGGGGCACCGGGGAGCTGTTTTTT.